This T cell receptor (beta chain) is from a study of blood T cell repertoires in COVID-19. Clones were sequenced by immunoSEQ multiplex PCR, and TCRdb holds only the in-frame ones, with some missing. The repertoire includes 240,000 or so clones, roughly 87% of them detected once, and roughly 0.8% sits in the top ten. This CDR3 region has 14 residues. The V segment lost 4 bases and the J segment 3 bases; nucleotides outside the gene matches: 2. CDR1 is KGHDR, CDR2 SFDVKD, per germline. The sequenced sample consisted of peripheral blood. The chain recombines TRBV24-1 with TRBJ2-1; TRBD1 aligns across 7 bases. The TCR comes from a woman aged 25 to 45 with acute or convalescent COVID-19. CDR3 coding DNA: TGTGCCACCAGTGAGGGGGACAGCTACAATGAGCAGTTCTTC. This codes for CATSEGDSYNEQFF.